This TCR beta chain was obtained from a study of response to subunit inactivated influenza vaccine. Study outcomes and limitations: Only a handful of new T cells, the authors suggested, are recruited with each seasonal influenza vaccination.

MiXCR, applied by TCRdb to the RT-PCR reads, yields one record per CDR3 protein. The sample includes more than 200,000 distinct CDR3 sequences, more than 10% of them seen just once. A note on this clonotype: What it binds is not known.

The CDR3 totals 11 residues. Between the trimmed V and J ends, which lost 5 bases and 5 bases, there was a span of 6 bases. Germline V gene lookup returns CDR1 SGHVS and CDR2 FQNEAQ. The V gene is TRBV7-8, the J gene TRBJ2-5; D gene unclear. The sequence came from a man aged 50 to 59 who received an inactivated influenza vaccine. The material sequenced was non-naive T cells sorted from PBMCs, taken approximately 15 days before vaccination. Here the CDR3 reads CASSTHETQYF. In DNA form, the CDR3 reads TGTGCCAGCAGCACCCACGAGACCCAGTACTTC.